This T cell receptor (beta chain) originates from a study of OX40 agonist ivuxolimab in advanced cancers. TCRdb's table, derived via immunoSEQ multiplex PCR, lists solely in-frame clones and lacks some. The sample records under 95,000 clones, about 83% being singletons. V was clipped by 5 bases and J by 3 bases; unmatched bases: 4. CDR1 and CDR2 from the germline V gene are SGHNT and YENEEA. The CDR3 extends over 13 amino acids. Samples of blood were obtained at baseline, on cycle 4 day 1, and on cycle 7 day 1. This chain links TRBV11-3 with TRBJ2-7; 7 nucleotides match TRBD1. Sample: CD4+ or CD8+ T cells sorted from blood, taken in a trial of the OX40 agonist ivuxolimab. This clonotype originated in an adult with an advanced solid tumor such as melanoma, head and neck, liver or kidney cancer. This CDR3 is CASSRDSLYEQYF. CDR3 DNA: TGTGCCAGCAGCAGGGACAGCCTCTACGAGCAGTACTTC.